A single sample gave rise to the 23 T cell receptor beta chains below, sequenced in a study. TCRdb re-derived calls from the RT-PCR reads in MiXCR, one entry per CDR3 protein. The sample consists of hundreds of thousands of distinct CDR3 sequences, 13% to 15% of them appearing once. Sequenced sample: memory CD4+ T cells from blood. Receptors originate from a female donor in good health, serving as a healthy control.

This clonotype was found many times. Here the CDR3 reads CASSETGGTEAFF. Written as DNA, the CDR3 is TGTGCCAGCAGTGAGACAGGGGGCACTGAAGCTTTCTTT. V gene TRBV5-6 combines with J gene TRBJ1-1; TRBD1 matches 9 bases. The CDR3 covers 13 residues. V shed 5 bases, J shed 4 bases, and the junction held 3 bases outside the gene matches. Per the germline V gene, CDR1 is SGHDT and CDR2 is YYEEEE.

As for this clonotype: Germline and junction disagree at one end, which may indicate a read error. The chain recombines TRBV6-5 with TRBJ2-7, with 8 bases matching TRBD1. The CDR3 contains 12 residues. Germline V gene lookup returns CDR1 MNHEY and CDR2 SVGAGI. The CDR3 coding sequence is TGTGCCAGCAGTCAAAGGACAGGGCGTATGAACTTC. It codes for CASSQRTGRMNF.

This CDR3 reads CASSLYGTPNSGNTIYF. In DNA, the CDR3 is TGCGCCAGCAGCTTGTACGGGACACCCAACTCTGGAAACACCATATATTTT. This chain connects TRBV5-1 to TRBJ1-3; D may be TRBD1 (6 bases). Germline V gene data show CDR1 as SGHRS and CDR2 as YFSETQ. V lost 1 base and J 0 bases, leaving 14 bases between the germline ends. There are 17 residues in the CDR3.

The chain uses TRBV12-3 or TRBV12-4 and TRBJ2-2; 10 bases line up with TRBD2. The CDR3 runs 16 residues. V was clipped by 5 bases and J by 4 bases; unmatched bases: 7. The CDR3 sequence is CASSPRLAGPTGELFF. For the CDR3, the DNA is TGTGCCAGCAGTCCCAGACTAGCGGGTCCCACCGGGGAGCTGTTTTTT.

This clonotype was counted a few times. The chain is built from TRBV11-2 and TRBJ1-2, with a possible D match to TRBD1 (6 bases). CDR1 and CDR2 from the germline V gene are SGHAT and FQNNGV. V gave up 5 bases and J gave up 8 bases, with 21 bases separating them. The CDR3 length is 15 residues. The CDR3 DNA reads TGTGCCAGCAGCCTTATGCTGTCAGGGGTGAGCGGCTACACCTTC. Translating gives CASSLMLSGVSGYTF.

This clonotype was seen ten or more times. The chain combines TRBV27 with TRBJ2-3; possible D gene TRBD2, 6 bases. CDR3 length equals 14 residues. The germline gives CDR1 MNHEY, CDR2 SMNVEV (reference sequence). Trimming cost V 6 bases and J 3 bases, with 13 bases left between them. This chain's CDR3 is CASSHGGSTDTQYF. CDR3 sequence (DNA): TGTGCCAGCAGCCACGGAGGGAGTACAGATACGCAGTATTTT.

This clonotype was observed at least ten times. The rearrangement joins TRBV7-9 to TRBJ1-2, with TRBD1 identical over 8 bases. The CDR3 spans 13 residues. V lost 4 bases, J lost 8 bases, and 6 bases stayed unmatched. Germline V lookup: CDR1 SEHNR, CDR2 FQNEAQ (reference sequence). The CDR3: CASSYGQGSGYTF. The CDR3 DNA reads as TGTGCCAGCAGCTACGGACAGGGTAGCGGCTACACCTTC.

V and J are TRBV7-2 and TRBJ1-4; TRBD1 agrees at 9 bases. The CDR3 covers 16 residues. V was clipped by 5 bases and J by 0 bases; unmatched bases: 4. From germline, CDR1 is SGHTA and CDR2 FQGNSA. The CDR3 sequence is CASSGDRAATNEKLFF. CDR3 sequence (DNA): TGTGCCAGCAGCGGGGACAGGGCGGCAACTAATGAAAAACTGTTTTTT.

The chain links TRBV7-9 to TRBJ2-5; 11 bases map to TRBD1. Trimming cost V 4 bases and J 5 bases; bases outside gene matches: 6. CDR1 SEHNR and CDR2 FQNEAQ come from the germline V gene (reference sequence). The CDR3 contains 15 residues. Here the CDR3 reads CASSSGQGVRETQYF. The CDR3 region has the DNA TGTGCCAGCAGCTCGGGACAGGGGGTGAGGGAGACCCAGTACTTC.

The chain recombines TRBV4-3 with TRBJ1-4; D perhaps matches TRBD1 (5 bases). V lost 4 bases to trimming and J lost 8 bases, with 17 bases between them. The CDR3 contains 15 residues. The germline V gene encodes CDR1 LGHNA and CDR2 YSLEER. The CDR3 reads CASSRDRQTREKLFF. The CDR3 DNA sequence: TGCGCCAGCAGCCGGGACCGACAGACTAGGGAAAAACTGTTTTTT.

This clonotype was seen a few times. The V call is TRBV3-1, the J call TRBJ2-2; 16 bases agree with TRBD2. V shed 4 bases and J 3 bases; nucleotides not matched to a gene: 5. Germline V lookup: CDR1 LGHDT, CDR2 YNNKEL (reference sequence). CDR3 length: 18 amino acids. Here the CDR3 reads CASSPQGLAGGDTGELFF. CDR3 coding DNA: TGTGCCAGCAGCCCACAGGGACTAGCGGGAGGGGACACCGGGGAGCTGTTTTTT.

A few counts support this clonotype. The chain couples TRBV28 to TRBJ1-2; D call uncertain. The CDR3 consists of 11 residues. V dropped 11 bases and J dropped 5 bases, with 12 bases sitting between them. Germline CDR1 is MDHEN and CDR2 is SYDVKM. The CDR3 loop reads CAATPGYGYTF. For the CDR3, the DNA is TGTGCCGCCACCCCCGGATATGGCTACACCTTC.

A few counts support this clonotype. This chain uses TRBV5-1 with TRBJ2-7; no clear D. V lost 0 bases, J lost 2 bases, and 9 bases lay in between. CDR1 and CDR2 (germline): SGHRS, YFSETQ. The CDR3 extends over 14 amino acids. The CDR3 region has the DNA TGCGCCAGCAGCTTGGGTACTACTGCCTACGAGCAGTACTTC. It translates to CASSLGTTAYEQYF. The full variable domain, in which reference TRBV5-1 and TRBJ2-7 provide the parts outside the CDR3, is KAGVTQTPRYLIKTRGQQVTLSCSPISGHRSVSWYQQTPGQGLQFLFEYFSETQRNKGNFPGRFSGRQFSNSRSEMNVSTLELGDSALYLCASSLGTTAYEQYFGPGTRLTVT.

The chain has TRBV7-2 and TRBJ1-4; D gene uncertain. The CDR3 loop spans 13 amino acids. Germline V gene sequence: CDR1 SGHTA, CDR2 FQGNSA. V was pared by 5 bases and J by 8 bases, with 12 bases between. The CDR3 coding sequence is TGTGCCAGCAGCCAACCCTCCCACGAAAAACTGTTTTTT. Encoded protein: CASSQPSHEKLFF. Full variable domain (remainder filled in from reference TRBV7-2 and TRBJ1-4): GAGVSQSPSNKVTEKGKDVELRCDPISGHTALYWYRQSLGQGLEFLIYFQGNSAPDKSGLPSDRFSAERTGGSVSTLTIQRTQQEDSAVYLCASSQPSHEKLFFGSGTQLSVL.

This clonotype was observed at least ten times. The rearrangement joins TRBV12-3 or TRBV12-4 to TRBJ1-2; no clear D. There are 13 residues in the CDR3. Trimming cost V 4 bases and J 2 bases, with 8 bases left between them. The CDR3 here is CASSWVLNYGYTF. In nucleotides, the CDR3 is TGTGCCAGCAGTTGGGTACTCAACTATGGCTACACCTTC.

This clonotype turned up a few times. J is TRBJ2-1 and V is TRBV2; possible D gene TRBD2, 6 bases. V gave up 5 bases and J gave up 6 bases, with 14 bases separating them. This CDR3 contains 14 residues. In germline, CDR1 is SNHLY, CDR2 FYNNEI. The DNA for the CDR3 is TGTGCCAGCAGTTACATAGACGGGGGCAATGAGCAGTTCTTC. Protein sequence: CASSYIDGGNEQFF.

The chain's CDR3 is CASTLRGARGYTF. As DNA, the CDR3 is TGTGCCAGCACCCTACGGGGGGCTCGGGGCTACACCTTC. The chain joins TRBV28 to TRBJ1-2; possibly TRBD1 for D (6 bases). Trimming took off 7 bases at V and 8 bases at J, with 17 bases between the two ends. The CDR3 spans 13 residues. The germline V gene encodes CDR1 MDHEN and CDR2 SYDVKM.

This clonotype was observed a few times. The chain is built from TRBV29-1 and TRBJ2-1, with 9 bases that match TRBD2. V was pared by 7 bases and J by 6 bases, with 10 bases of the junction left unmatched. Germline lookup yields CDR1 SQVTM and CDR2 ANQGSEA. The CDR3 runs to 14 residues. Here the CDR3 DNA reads TGCAGCGCTCAACCGGGACTAGCAAGCAATGAGCAGTTCTTC. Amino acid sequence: CSAQPGLASNEQFF.

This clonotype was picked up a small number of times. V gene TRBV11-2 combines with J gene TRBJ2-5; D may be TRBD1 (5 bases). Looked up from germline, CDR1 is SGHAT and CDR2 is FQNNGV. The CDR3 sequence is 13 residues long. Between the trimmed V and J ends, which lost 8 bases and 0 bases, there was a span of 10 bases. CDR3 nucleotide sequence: TGTGCCAGCGGCGCAGGGAACCAAGAGACCCAGTACTTC. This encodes CASGAGNQETQYF.

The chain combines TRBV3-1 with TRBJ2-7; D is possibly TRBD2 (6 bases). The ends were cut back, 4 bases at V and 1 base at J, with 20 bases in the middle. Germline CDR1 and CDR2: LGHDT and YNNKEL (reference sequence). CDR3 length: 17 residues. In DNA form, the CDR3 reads TGTGCCAGCAGCCCGCGGAACGACGGGGAGGTTTCCTACGAGCAGTACTTC. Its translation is CASSPRNDGEVSYEQYF.

DNA for the CDR3: TGTGCCAGCTCGGCTATGGGGCCCCAAAGCTCCTACGAGCAGTACTTC. Translated, it gives CASSAMGPQSSYEQYF. The V call is TRBV18, the J call TRBJ2-7; TRBD1 might be the D (5 bases). V lost 6 bases, J lost 0 bases, and 18 bases lay in between. This CDR3 is 16 amino acids long. Germline-derived CDR1 and CDR2 are KGHSH and LQKENI.

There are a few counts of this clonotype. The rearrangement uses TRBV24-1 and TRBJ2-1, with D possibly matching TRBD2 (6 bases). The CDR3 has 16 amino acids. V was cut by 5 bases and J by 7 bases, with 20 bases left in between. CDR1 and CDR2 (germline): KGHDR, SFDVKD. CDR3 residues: CATSAPEGRGLNEQFF. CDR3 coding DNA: TGTGCCACCAGTGCCCCGGAGGGGCGGGGTCTGAATGAGCAGTTCTTC.

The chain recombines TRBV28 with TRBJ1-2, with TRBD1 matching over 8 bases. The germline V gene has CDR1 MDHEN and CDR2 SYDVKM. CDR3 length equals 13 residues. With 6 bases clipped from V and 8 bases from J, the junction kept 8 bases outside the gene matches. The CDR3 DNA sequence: TGTGCCAGCAGGTCACAGGGGGTGGGGGGCTACACCTTC. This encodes CASRSQGVGGYTF.